This TCR beta chain was identified in a study of CD8 T cells in Susac syndrome. The authors negatively isolated CD8+ and CD4+ T cells and FACS-enriched TEMRA cells. RNA, at about 0.5 to 1 ug, was reverse transcribed with random hexamers. TCRdb passed the immunoSEQ multiplex PCR reads through MiXCR, listing each CDR3 protein once. Among over 95,000 distinct CDR3 sequences listed, approximately 91% were seen once. V shed 5 bases and J shed 13 bases, with 21 bases lying between them. This CDR3 has 15 residues. Germline CDR1 reads LNHDA; CDR2 reads SQIVND (reference sequence). Sequencing used CD4+ T cells from PBMCs. The receptor was derived from a human donor in good health. The rearrangement links TRBV19 to TRBJ1-6, with D perhaps matching TRBD1 (5 bases). The CDR3 is CASSPEDRDGSPLHF. DNA of the CDR3: TGTGCCAGTAGTCCAGAAGACCGGGACGGATCTCCCCTCCACTTT.